This T cell receptor (beta chain) originates from a study of response to subunit inactivated influenza vaccine. Whole-study results and caveats: Seasonal influenza vaccination, on each occasion, was suggested by the authors to recruit few new T cells.

The V gene's germline CDR1 is SGHRS and CDR2 YFSETQ. V shed 6 bases and J shed 4 bases, with 13 bases lying between them. The CDR3 length is 13 residues. Of note for this clonotype: Its antigen is not identified.

Each CDR3 protein is one row after TCRdb ran MiXCR on the RT-PCR reads. The data show hundreds of thousands of distinct CDR3 sequences, with approximately 15% seen just once and 6% to 8% held by the top ten. The chain joins TRBV5-1 to TRBJ1-1, with D possibly matching TRBD1 (6 bases). This receptor was obtained from a man between 50 and 59 years old who received an inactivated influenza vaccine. The source was PBMCs from blood, collected less than 15 days before vaccination. This CDR3 reads CASTPGAGTEAFF. CDR3 sequence (DNA): TGCGCCAGCACCCCGGGGGCGGGCACTGAAGCTTTCTTT. Looking up the rest from reference TRBV5-1 and TRBJ1-1 gives the full variable domain: KAGVTQTPRYLIKTRGQQVTLSCSPISGHRSVSWYQQTPGQGLQFLFEYFSETQRNKGNFPGRFSGRQFSNSRSEMNVSTLELGDSALYLCASTPGAGTEAFFGQGTRLTVV.